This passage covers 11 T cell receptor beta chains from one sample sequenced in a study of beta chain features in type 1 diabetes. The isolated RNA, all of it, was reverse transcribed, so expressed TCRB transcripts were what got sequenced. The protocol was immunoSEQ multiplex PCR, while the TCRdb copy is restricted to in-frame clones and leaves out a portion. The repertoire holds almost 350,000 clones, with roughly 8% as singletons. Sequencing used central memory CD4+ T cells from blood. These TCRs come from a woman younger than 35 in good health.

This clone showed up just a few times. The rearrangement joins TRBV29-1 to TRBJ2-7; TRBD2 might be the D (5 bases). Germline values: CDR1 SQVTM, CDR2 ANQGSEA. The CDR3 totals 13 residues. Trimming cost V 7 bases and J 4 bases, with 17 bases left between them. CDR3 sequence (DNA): TGCAGCGCCACCCCAACGGGGATTTACGAGCAGTACTTC. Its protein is CSATPTGIYEQYF.

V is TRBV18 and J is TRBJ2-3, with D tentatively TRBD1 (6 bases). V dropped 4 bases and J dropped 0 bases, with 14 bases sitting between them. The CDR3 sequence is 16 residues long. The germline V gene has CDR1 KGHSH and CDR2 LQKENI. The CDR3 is CASSLSTGTSTDTQYF. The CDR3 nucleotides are TGTGCCAGCTCACTCTCCACTGGGACAAGCACAGATACGCAGTATTTT.

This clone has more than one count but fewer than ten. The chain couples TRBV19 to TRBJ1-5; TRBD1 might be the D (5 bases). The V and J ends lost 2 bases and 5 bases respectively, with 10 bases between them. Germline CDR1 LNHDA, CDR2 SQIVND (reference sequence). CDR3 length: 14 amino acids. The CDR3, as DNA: TGTGCCAGTAGTATACCAGGGAGGCATCAGCCCCAGCATTTT. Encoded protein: CASSIPGRHQPQHF.

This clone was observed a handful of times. The CDR3 DNA reads TGTGCCAGCAGCCATGCTGGGACTAGGGCCGCTGAGGCCCAGTACTTC. The encoded protein is CASSHAGTRAAEAQYF. The V and J genes are TRBV4-2 and TRBJ2-5, with 8 bases lining up with TRBD2. The trim removed 3 bases at V and 9 bases at J, leaving 15 bases unmatched. Germline V gene sequence: CDR1 LGHNA, CDR2 YNFKEQ. The CDR3 has 16 amino acids.

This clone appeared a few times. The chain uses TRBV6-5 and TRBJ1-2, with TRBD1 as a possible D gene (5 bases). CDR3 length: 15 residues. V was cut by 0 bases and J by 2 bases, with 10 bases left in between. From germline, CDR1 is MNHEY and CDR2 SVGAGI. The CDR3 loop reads CASSYSIGGNYGYTF. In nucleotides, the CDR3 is TGTGCCAGCAGTTACTCGATCGGGGGAAACTATGGCTACACCTTC.

Here the CDR3 reads CASSRLAGLNTGELFF. As DNA, the CDR3 is TGTGCCAGCAGCCGACTAGCGGGGCTGAACACCGGGGAGCTGTTTTTT. This sequence joins TRBV11-2 and TRBJ2-2, with TRBD2 identical over 11 bases. The CDR3 consists of 16 residues. Germline-derived CDR1 and CDR2 are SGHAT and FQNNGV. The V segment lost 5 bases and the J segment 1 base; nucleotides outside the gene matches: 3.

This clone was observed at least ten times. The CDR3 region has the DNA TGCAGCGTTGACAGTGGAGGGATGGCTTTCTTT. Residues: CSVDSGGMAFF. This chain connects TRBV29-1 to TRBJ1-1; D gene uncertain. Germline-derived CDR1 and CDR2 are SQVTM and ANQGSEA. This CDR3 region has 11 residues. Trimming removed 3 bases from V and 11 bases from J, with 13 bases in between.

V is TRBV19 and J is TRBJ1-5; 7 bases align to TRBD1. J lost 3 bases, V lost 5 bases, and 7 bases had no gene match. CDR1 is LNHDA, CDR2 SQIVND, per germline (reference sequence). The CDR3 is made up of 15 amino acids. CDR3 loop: CASSPTGQNNQPQHF. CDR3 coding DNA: TGTGCCAGTAGTCCGACGGGACAGAACAATCAGCCCCAGCATTTT.

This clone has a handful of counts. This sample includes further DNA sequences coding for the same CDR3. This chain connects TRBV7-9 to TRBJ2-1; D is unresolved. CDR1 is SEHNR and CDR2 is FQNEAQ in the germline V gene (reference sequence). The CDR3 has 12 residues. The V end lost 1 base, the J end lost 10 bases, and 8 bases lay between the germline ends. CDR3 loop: CASSLDYREQFF. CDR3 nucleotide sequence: TGTGCCAGCAGCTTAGATTACCGCGAGCAGTTCTTC.

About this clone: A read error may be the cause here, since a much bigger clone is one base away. DNA for the CDR3: TGTGCCATCAGTGATGTTGACGCTGGGGCCAACGTCCTGACTTTC. Amino acid sequence: CAISDVDAGANVLTF. The rearrangement links TRBV10-3 to TRBJ2-6, with D uncertain. Germline V CDR1 and CDR2: ENHRY, SYGVKD. CDR3 length equals 15 residues. Deletions cut 3 bases from V and 2 bases from J, with 8 bases between.

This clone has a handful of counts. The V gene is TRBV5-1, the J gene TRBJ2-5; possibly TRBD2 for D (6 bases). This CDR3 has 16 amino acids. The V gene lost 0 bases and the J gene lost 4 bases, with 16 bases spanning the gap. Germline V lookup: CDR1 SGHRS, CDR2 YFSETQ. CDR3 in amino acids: CASSLGLWRGGETQYF. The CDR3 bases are TGCGCCAGCAGCTTGGGACTGTGGCGGGGCGGAGAGACCCAGTACTTC.